This TCR beta chain stems from a study of blood T cell repertoires in COVID-19 (dated by TCRdb to about 2020). A note on the overall study: Samples from collaborators originated in the United States, Italy and Spain and spanned both the acute and convalescent phases of COVID-19. A freely available public database, intended as a resource for researchers studying the immune response to SARS-CoV-2, is where the repertoires were released. Deeply sampled blood TCRbeta repertoires from subjects exposed to, actively infected with, or recovered from COVID-19 were included in the dataset. The prospective study material was composed of cDNA or gDNA derived from T cells, B-cell-depleted T cells, or PBMCs. Where available, HLA class I and class II types were taken from metadata supplied by the sample provider and were not determined by assay-based typing. Nearly every sample came with metadata listing a de-identified subject ID, COVID-19 status, age in years and sex. The samples were drawn from two sources: the first 160 participants of the ongoing ImmuneRACE study, and over 950 subjects contributed by 6 global collaborators.

The paper as a whole reports these results and caveats: How much clinical and demographic metadata was included differed by source and by participant, and the metadata was provided uncurated.

Collaborating institutions collected whole blood in K2EDTA tubes following their own protocols. For TCRbeta analysis, collaborators shipped samples as frozen whole blood, isolated PBMCs, or DNA extracted from either of those sample types. The immunoSEQ Assay, a bias-controlled multiplex PCR, was used to amplify TCRbeta CDR3 regions from genomic DNA. As for the authors' bioinformatics: Within the assay, amplification of reference gene primers was used to estimate how many nucleated cells each sample contained. Sequence reads were collapsed and filtered to measure the absolute abundance of every unique TCRbeta CDR3 rearrangement. For each sample, productive Simpson clonality was calculated as the square root of Simpson's diversity index across productive rearrangements. TCRdb's version of the immuneACCESS table is confined to in-frame rearrangements and falls short of the full clone set. An unresolved V gene accounts for under half of the shortfall where checked; the remainder is of unknown origin. The DNA gave D and trimming, while V, J and clone size come from that table. Across this sample there are under 250,000 clones, with 82% seen only once. Around 3.5% of the sample is held by the ten biggest clonotypes.

Via the germline V gene (reference sequence), CDR1 is MNHNY and CDR2 SVGAGI. The CDR3 starts with the cysteine, ends with the phenylalanine, and has 15 residues. Only the CDR3 part of the read is kept: 45 bases, read in frame from the first base. V is cut back by 0 bases and J by 3 bases, with 5 bases in the junction unmatched. This clone was seen a handful of times. Its target antigen remains unknown. The input lacks base qualities; no much larger clone sits a single base away. Sequencing was carried out using peripheral blood. This sequence was found in a woman of 80 years or more with acute or convalescent COVID-19. The sequence is built from TRBV6-6 and TRBJ2-7, with 7 junctional bases fitting TRBD2. The nucleotides read TGTGCCAGCAGTTACTCGACCGGGGGGAGCTACGAGCAGTACTTC. The resulting protein is CASSYSTGGSYEQYF.